This T cell receptor (beta chain) emerged from a study of cytomegalovirus exposure and HLA in healthy donors. As for the study in general: Early released data comprised around 80 million unique TCRs from HLA-typed donors. Study-level points and caveats: The authors later found HLA-associated TCR beta chains more clonally expanded than equally common others.

Concerning this clone: Antigen: not known.

Researchers ran the PCR with 60 Vbeta and 13 Jbeta primers. Generated by immunoSEQ multiplex PCR, the TCRdb table keeps only in-frame clones and is missing some. The sample has 100,000 or so clones, 80% to 90% seen once. This CDR3 has 14 residues. Germline trimming cut 5 bases from V and 6 bases from J; bases unmatched to any gene: 6. Germline values: CDR1 SEHNR, CDR2 FQNEAQ (reference sequence). This receptor was identified in a woman between 18 and 29 years old in good health and CMV-seronegative. The rearrangement links TRBV7-9 to TRBJ1-2; 10 nucleotides match TRBD1. The sequencing input was PBMCs. The CDR3 here is CASSAGTGANGYTF. The DNA for the CDR3 is TGTGCCAGCAGCGCCGGGACAGGGGCTAATGGCTACACCTTC.